This TCR beta chain was recorded in a study of response to subunit inactivated influenza vaccine. Via MiXCR, TCRdb re-called the RT-PCR reads, giving one row per CDR3 protein. The repertoire holds around 650,000 distinct CDR3 sequences, with 15% to 19% as singletons. Worth noting for this clonotype: Its antigen is as yet unknown.

The CDR3 spans 13 residues. Germline-derived CDR1 and CDR2 are MNHEY and SVGEGT. V lost 10 bases, J lost 10 bases, and 22 bases lay in between. The study, taken as a whole, reports: Only a handful of new T cells, the authors suggested, are recruited with each seasonal influenza vaccination.

The sequences come from PBMCs from blood, collected 11 to 12 days after vaccination. The rearrangement uses TRBV6-2 or TRBV6-3 and TRBJ2-5, with D perhaps TRBD1 or TRBD2 (6 bases each). This clonotype was sampled from a man aged 50 to 60 who received an inactivated influenza vaccine. The CDR3 bases are TGTGCCACCCTTTTAGCGCCCGGAGGGGGCCAGTACTTC. Protein sequence: CATLLAPGGGQYF.